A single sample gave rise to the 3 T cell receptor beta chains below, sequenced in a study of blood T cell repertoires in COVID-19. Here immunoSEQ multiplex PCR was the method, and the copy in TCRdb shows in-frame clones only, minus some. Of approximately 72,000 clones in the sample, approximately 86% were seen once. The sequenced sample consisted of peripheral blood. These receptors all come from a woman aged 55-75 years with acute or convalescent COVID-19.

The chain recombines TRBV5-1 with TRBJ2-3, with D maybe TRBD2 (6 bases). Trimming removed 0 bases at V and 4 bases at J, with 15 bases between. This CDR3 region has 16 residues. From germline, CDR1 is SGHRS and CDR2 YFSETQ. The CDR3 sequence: CASSLAGSRGADTQYF. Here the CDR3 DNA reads TGCGCCAGCAGCTTGGCCGGGAGTCGTGGTGCAGATACGCAGTATTTT.

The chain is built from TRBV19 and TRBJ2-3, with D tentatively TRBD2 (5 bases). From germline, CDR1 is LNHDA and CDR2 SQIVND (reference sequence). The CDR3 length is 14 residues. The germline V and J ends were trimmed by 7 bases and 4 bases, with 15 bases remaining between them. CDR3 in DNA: TGTGCCAGTATGATGTATGGACTTTCAGATACGCAGTATTTT. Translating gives CASMMYGLSDTQYF.

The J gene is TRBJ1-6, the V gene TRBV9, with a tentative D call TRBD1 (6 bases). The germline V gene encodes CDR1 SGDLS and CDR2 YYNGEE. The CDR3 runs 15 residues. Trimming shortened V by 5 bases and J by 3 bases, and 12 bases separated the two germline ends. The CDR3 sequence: CASSLTTGYNSPLHF. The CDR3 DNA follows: TGTGCCAGCAGTCTTACGACAGGCTATAATTCACCCCTCCACTTT. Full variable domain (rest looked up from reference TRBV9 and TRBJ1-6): DSGVTQTPKHLITATGQRVTLRCSPRSGDLSVYWYQQSLDQGLQFLIQYYNGEERAKGNILERFSAQQFPDLHSELNLSSLELGDSALYFCASSLTTGYNSPLHFGNGTRLTVT.